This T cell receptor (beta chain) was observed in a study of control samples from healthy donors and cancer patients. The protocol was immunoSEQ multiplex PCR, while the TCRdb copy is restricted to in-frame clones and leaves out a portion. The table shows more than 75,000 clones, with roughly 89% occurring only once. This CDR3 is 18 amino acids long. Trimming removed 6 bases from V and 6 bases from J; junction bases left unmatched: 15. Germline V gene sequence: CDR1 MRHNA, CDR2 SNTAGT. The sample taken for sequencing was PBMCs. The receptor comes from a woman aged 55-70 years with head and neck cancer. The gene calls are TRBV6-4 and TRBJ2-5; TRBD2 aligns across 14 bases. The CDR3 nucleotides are TGTGCCAGCAGGCCTTCGGGACTAGCGGGAGTCGTTCTAAAGACCCAGTACTTC. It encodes CASRPSGLAGVVLKTQYF.